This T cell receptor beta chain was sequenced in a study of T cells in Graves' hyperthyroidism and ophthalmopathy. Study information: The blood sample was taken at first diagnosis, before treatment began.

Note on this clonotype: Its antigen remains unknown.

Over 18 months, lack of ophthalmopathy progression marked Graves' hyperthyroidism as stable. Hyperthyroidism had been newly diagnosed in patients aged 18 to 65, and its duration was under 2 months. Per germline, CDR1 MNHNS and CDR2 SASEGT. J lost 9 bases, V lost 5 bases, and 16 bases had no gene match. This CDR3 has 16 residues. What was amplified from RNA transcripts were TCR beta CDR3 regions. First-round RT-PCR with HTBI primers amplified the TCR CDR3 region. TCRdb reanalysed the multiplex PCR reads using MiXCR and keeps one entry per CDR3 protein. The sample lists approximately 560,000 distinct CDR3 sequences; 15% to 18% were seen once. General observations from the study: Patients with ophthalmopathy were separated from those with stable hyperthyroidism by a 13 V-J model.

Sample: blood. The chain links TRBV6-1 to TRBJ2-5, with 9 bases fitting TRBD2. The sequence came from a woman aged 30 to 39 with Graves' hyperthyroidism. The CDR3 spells CASSLTGTSRFAAQYF. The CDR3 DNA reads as TGTGCCAGCAGTCTGACCGGGACTAGCAGGTTTGCAGCCCAGTACTTC.